These T cell receptor beta chains were read from a single sample in a study of T-cell memory formation after mild COVID-19. TCRdb re-analysed the 5' RACE reads in MiXCR, keeping a single row per CDR3 protein. The sample lists 120,000 to 150,000 distinct CDR3 sequences; under 7% were seen once. The sequenced sample consisted of PBMCs or a T cell subset sorted from them (not recorded which). Receptors originate from an adult woman who had mild COVID-19 (a few samples of this study predate the infection). Cell type and time point are not known. Each CDR3 is given with its conserved first and last residue. Fields, in order: CDR3 protein, CDR3 DNA, J gene, CDR3 length, V gene, D gene, clone size. The D gene is left open where the match is weak. Some rows mark clone size as missing; the rest say once, few, many or name a class of expanded clone.

CDR3: CSARDPGTGVTEAFF
DNA: TGCAGTGCTAGAGATCCAGGGACAGGGGTTACTGAAGCTTTCTTT
J: TRBJ1-1
length: 15
V: TRBV20-1
D: TRBD1
size: few

CDR3: CASSPGTGQYGYTF
DNA: TGTGCCAGCAGCCCCGGGACAGGGCAATATGGCTACACCTTC
J: TRBJ1-2
length: 14
V: TRBV7-9
D: TRBD1
size: .

CDR3: CASSAQQGVGELFF
DNA: TGTGCCAGCAGCGCCCAACAGGGTGTCGGGGAGCTGTTTTTT
J: TRBJ2-2
length: 14
V: TRBV7-3
D: .
size: many

CDR3: CASSSEGGPDTQYF
DNA: TGTGCCAGCAGCTCAGAGGGGGGACCAGATACGCAGTATTTT
J: TRBJ2-3
length: 14
V: TRBV7-2
D: .
size: few

CDR3: CATPFGGSSLPYEQYF
DNA: TGCGCCACCCCCTTCGGGGGCTCCAGCCTCCCCTACGAGCAGTACTTC
J: TRBJ2-7
length: 16
V: TRBV5-1
D: .
size: many

CDR3: CASSLGSGTVTQETQYF
DNA: TGTGCCAGCAGCTTAGGTTCTGGCACAGTAACCCAAGAGACCCAGTACTTC
J: TRBJ2-5
length: 17
V: TRBV7-9
D: .
size: few

CDR3: CASSLRTGPSTDTQYF
DNA: TGCGCCAGCAGCCTCAGGACAGGGCCTAGCACAGATACGCAGTATTTT
J: TRBJ2-3
length: 16
V: TRBV4-1
D: TRBD1
size: .

CDR3: CATSRAGRTGSNEKLFF
DNA: TGTGCCACCAGCAGAGCCGGAAGGACAGGGTCAAATGAAAAACTGTTTTTT
J: TRBJ1-4
length: 17
V: TRBV15
D: TRBD1
size: few

CDR3: CASSVVSDGPGAKNIQYF
DNA: TGTGCCAGCAGCGTAGTTAGCGATGGGCCTGGGGCCAAAAACATTCAGTACTTC
J: TRBJ2-4
length: 18
V: TRBV9
D: .
size: few

CDR3: CASSMGQSNGYTF
DNA: TGTGCCAGTAGTATGGGGCAGTCGAATGGCTACACCTTC
J: TRBJ1-2
length: 13
V: TRBV19
D: .
size: few

CDR3: CSAQPGGRGTVTEAFF
DNA: TGCAGTGCTCAACCCGGGGGTAGGGGCACGGTCACTGAAGCTTTCTTT
J: TRBJ1-1
length: 16
V: TRBV20-1
D: .
size: few

CDR3: CATSPGLLHNEQFF
DNA: TGTGCCACCAGCCCGGGACTATTACACAATGAGCAGTTCTTC
J: TRBJ2-1
length: 14
V: TRBV24-1
D: TRBD2
size: few

CDR3: CASSAEVLAGGHQETQYF
DNA: TGTGCCAGCAGCGCCGAGGTGCTAGCGGGGGGACATCAAGAGACCCAGTACTTC
J: TRBJ2-5
length: 18
V: TRBV9
D: TRBD2
size: few

CDR3: CSARTLLGNQPQHF
DNA: TGCAGTGCCAGGACTCTCCTGGGCAATCAGCCCCAGCATTTT
J: TRBJ1-5
length: 14
V: TRBV20-1
D: .
size: few

CDR3: CATSLGTDTQYF
DNA: TGTGCCACCAGTCTAGGAACAGATACGCAGTATTTT
J: TRBJ2-3
length: 12
V: TRBV24-1
D: .
size: many

CDR3: CSVGGEATQYF
DNA: TGCAGCGTTGGCGGCGAGGCTACGCAGTATTTT
J: TRBJ2-3
length: 11
V: TRBV29-1
D: .
size: many

CDR3: CASSYGVGEQFF
DNA: TGTGCCAGCAGTTACGGGGTGGGTGAGCAGTTCTTC
J: TRBJ2-1
length: 12
V: TRBV6-2/TRBV6-3
D: .
size: many

CDR3: CASSRGQGAREQYF
DNA: TGTGCCAGCAGCCGGGGACAGGGGGCGCGGGAGCAGTACTTC
J: TRBJ2-7
length: 14
V: TRBV12-3/TRBV12-4
D: TRBD1
size: few

CDR3: CASSELAANLNEQFF
DNA: TGTGCCAGCAGCGAACTAGCTGCGAACCTCAATGAGCAGTTCTTC
J: TRBJ2-1
length: 15
V: TRBV7-2
D: .
size: .

CDR3: CASGLAPTGYEQYF
DNA: TGTGCTAGTGGTTTGGCTCCGACAGGGTACGAGCAGTACTTC
J: TRBJ2-7
length: 14
V: TRBV12-5
D: TRBD1
size: .

CDR3: CASSQERGNQPQHF
DNA: TGTGCCAGCAGCCAAGAGAGAGGGAATCAGCCCCAGCATTTT
J: TRBJ1-5
length: 14
V: TRBV4-2
D: .
size: few

CDR3: CASSLGAVREQYF
DNA: TGTGCCAGCAGTTTAGGGGCAGTTCGCGAGCAGTACTTC
J: TRBJ2-7
length: 13
V: TRBV12-3/TRBV12-4
D: .
size: many

CDR3: CASRKRLLLSTDTQYF
DNA: TGTGCCAGCAGGAAGAGACTCCTCCTTAGCACAGATACGCAGTATTTT
J: TRBJ2-3
length: 16
V: TRBV5-6
D: .
size: many

CDR3: CASSSTYEQYF
DNA: TGTGCCAGCAGTTCGACCTACGAGCAGTACTTC
J: TRBJ2-7
length: 11
V: TRBV12-3/TRBV12-4
D: .
size: many

CDR3: CASETNYGYTF
DNA: TGTGCCAGCGAGACTAACTATGGCTACACCTTC
J: TRBJ1-2
length: 11
V: TRBV2
D: .
size: many

CDR3: CASSLYGGREYNEQFF
DNA: TGCGCCAGCAGCTTGTACGGCGGGAGGGAGTACAATGAGCAGTTCTTC
J: TRBJ2-1
length: 16
V: TRBV5-1
D: TRBD2
size: many

CDR3: CASAWETGGASPEAFF
DNA: TGCGCCAGCGCTTGGGAAACAGGGGGCGCGTCTCCTGAAGCTTTCTTT
J: TRBJ1-1
length: 16
V: TRBV5-1
D: TRBD1
size: many

CDR3: CSVGPRGGGTDTQYF
DNA: TGCAGCGTTGGCCCTCGCGGGGGGGGCACAGATACGCAGTATTTT
J: TRBJ2-3
length: 15
V: TRBV29-1
D: TRBD2
size: few

CDR3: CAISAASGRPLTDTQYF
DNA: TGTGCCATCAGTGCGGCTAGCGGGCGCCCCCTCACAGATACGCAGTATTTT
J: TRBJ2-3
length: 17
V: TRBV10-3
D: TRBD2
size: .

CDR3: CASSLVLQSRSYEQYF
DNA: TGTGCCAGCAGTTTAGTCCTCCAGTCTCGCTCCTACGAGCAGTACTTC
J: TRBJ2-7
length: 16
V: TRBV12-3/TRBV12-4
D: .
size: few

CDR3: CASSLDPNYNEQFF
DNA: TGTGCCAGCAGCTTAGACCCGAACTACAATGAGCAGTTCTTC
J: TRBJ2-1
length: 14
V: TRBV7-2
D: .
size: many

CDR3: CASSLGFSGGQYF
DNA: TGTGCCAGCAGCTTAGGGTTTAGCGGCGGGCAGTACTTC
J: TRBJ2-5
length: 13
V: TRBV7-2
D: .
size: few

CDR3: CASSIAGRGGWPQHF
DNA: TGTGCCAGTAGTATCGCCGGCAGGGGGGGTTGGCCCCAGCATTTT
J: TRBJ1-5
length: 15
V: TRBV19
D: TRBD1
size: many

CDR3: CASTGTGRYEQYF
DNA: TGTGCCAGCACCGGGACAGGGCGCTACGAGCAGTACTTC
J: TRBJ2-7
length: 13
V: TRBV7-2
D: TRBD1
size: many

CDR3: CASSLADRGSPLHF
DNA: TGTGCCAGCAGTTTAGCCGACAGGGGTTCACCCCTCCACTTT
J: TRBJ1-6
length: 14
V: TRBV12-3/TRBV12-4
D: TRBD1
size: many

CDR3: CASSLAGGITDTQYF
DNA: TGCGCCAGCAGCTTGGCCGGCGGGATCACAGATACGCAGTATTTT
J: TRBJ2-3
length: 15
V: TRBV5-1
D: .
size: many

CDR3: CATSEPGQGTNEQFF
DNA: TGTGCCACCAGTGAACCGGGACAGGGGACAAATGAGCAGTTCTTC
J: TRBJ2-1
length: 15
V: TRBV24-1
D: TRBD1
size: few

CDR3: CASSLEVDQPQHF
DNA: TGCGCCAGCAGCTTGGAGGTGGATCAGCCCCAGCATTTT
J: TRBJ1-5
length: 13
V: TRBV5-1
D: .
size: .

CDR3: CASSVGVGYSNQPQHF
DNA: TGTGCCAGCAGCGTAGGTGTGGGTTATAGCAATCAGCCCCAGCATTTT
J: TRBJ1-5
length: 16
V: TRBV9
D: .
size: few

CDR3: CASSRPVEPTNEKLFF
DNA: TGTGCCAGCAGTCGACCCGTGGAGCCAACTAATGAAAAACTGTTTTTT
J: TRBJ1-4
length: 16
V: TRBV7-9
D: .
size: many

CDR3: CASRYSGLSTGELFF
DNA: TGTGCCAGCAGATATAGTGGACTTTCAACCGGGGAGCTGTTTTTT
J: TRBJ2-2
length: 15
V: TRBV7-9
D: .
size: many

CDR3: CSVEECLRLNEQFF
DNA: TGCAGCGTTGAAGAGTGCCTGCGCCTCAATGAGCAGTTCTTC
J: TRBJ2-1
length: 14
V: TRBV29-1
D: .
size: .

CDR3: CASSRGQAGSYEQYF
DNA: TGTGCCAGCAGCCGAGGACAGGCCGGGTCCTACGAGCAGTACTTC
J: TRBJ2-7
length: 15
V: TRBV3-1
D: TRBD1
size: few

CDR3: CSARNSGAGYEQYF
DNA: TGCAGTGCTAGAAATAGCGGGGCCGGATACGAGCAGTACTTC
J: TRBJ2-7
length: 14
V: TRBV20-1
D: TRBD2
size: .

CDR3: CASTAGTGYEQYF
DNA: TGTGCCAGCACCGCCGGGACAGGCTACGAGCAGTACTTC
J: TRBJ2-7
length: 13
V: TRBV27
D: TRBD1
size: few

CDR3: CASSPGAEQYF
DNA: TGTGCCAGCAGCCCAGGGGCCGAGCAGTACTTC
J: TRBJ2-7
length: 11
V: TRBV5-5
D: .
size: .

CDR3: CASSLGGQTPYF
DNA: TGTGCCAGCAGCTTAGGGGGACAGACCCCCTATTTT
J: TRBJ1-5
length: 12
V: TRBV7-2
D: TRBD1
size: .